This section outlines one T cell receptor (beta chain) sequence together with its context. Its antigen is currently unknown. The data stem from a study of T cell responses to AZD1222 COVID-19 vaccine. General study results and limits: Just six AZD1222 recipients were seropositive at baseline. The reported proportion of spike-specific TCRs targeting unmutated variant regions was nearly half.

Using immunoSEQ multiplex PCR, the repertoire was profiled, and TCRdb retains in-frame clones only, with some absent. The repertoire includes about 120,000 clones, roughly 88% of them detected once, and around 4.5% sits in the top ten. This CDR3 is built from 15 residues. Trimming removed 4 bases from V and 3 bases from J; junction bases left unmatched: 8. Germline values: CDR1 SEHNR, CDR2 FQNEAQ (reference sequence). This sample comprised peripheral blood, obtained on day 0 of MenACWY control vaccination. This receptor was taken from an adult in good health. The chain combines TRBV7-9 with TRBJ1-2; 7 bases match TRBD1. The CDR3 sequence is CASSSNTGAHYGYTF. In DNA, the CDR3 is TGTGCCAGCAGCTCAAACACAGGGGCCCACTATGGCTACACCTTC.